Presented here are 28 T cell receptor beta chains from one specimen sequenced in a study of cytomegalovirus exposure and HLA in healthy donors. Use of 60 Vbeta and 13 Jbeta primers characterized the PCR. Produced via immunoSEQ multiplex PCR; TCRdb's table is partial and in-frame only. The sample includes approximately 130,000 clones, 70% to 85% of them seen just once. Sequenced input: PBMCs. The receptors were gathered from a man aged 18 to 29 in good health and CMV-seropositive.

The genes are TRBV5-6 and TRBJ1-3; no clear D. Germline-derived CDR1 and CDR2 are SGHDT and YYEEEE. The V gene lost 0 bases and the J gene lost 5 bases, with 6 bases spanning the gap. The CDR3 loop spans 13 amino acids. Here the CDR3 DNA reads TGTGCCAGCAGCTTGGGAGGGAGAAACACCATATATTTT. This gives the protein CASSLGGRNTIYF.

This chain connects TRBV9 to TRBJ2-1; tentatively, D is TRBD2 (5 bases). From germline, CDR1 is SGDLS and CDR2 YYNGEE. CDR3 length: 16 residues. V shed 3 bases and J shed 0 bases, with 13 bases lying between them. The CDR3 nucleotides read TGTGCCAGCAGCGGGGCCGGAACTAGCTCCTACAATGAGCAGTTCTTC. It translates to CASSGAGTSSYNEQFF.

This clone was observed a handful of times. V gene TRBV7-3 combines with J gene TRBJ2-1; 7 bases agree with TRBD2. V trimming: 2 bases; J trimming: 2 bases; junction bases outside the gene matches: 3. Germline loops: CDR1 SGHTA, CDR2 FQGTGA. The CDR3 length is 15 residues. CDR3 DNA sequence: TGTGCCAGCAGCTTAGGGGGGGGGACCTACAATGAGCAGTTCTTC. As protein: CASSLGGGTYNEQFF. Supplemented by reference TRBV7-3 and TRBJ2-1, the full variable domain reads GAGVSQTPSNKVTEKGKYVELRCDPISGHTALYWYRQSLGQGPEFLIYFQGTGAADDSGLPNDRFFAVRPEGSVSTLKIQRTERGDSAVYLCASSLGGGTYNEQFFGPGTRLTVL.

CDR3 coding DNA: TGTGCCAGCAGCATGGCGTCAGGGTTTGATCAGCCCCAGCATTTT. As protein: CASSMASGFDQPQHF. The chain uses TRBV7-2 and TRBJ1-5, with D perhaps TRBD1 (5 bases). From germline, CDR1 is SGHTA and CDR2 FQGNSA. V lost 5 bases, J lost 5 bases, and 16 bases lay in between. The CDR3 runs to 15 residues.

The chain has TRBV5-4 and TRBJ2-5; 8 nucleotides agree with TRBD1. Germline V CDR1 and CDR2: SGHNT, YYREEE (reference sequence). The CDR3 contains 15 residues. J was trimmed by 2 bases and V by 9 bases; bases with no gene match: 12. The chain's CDR3 is CAMIRDRGGQETQYF. CDR3 coding DNA: TGTGCCATGATCCGCGACAGGGGTGGGCAAGAGACCCAGTACTTC.

This clone appeared a few times. The chain recombines TRBV7-2 with TRBJ1-1; TRBD1 is a possible D gene (6 bases). The germline V gene encodes CDR1 SGHTA and CDR2 FQGNSA. Deletions cut 9 bases from V and 2 bases from J, with 13 bases between. The CDR3 runs to 13 residues. The CDR3 bases are TGTGCCAGTGAATCAGGGGTTAACACTGAAGCTTTCTTT. Translation: CASESGVNTEAFF.

The V gene is TRBV4-1, the J gene TRBJ1-2; D possibly corresponds to TRBD1 (5 bases). The ends were cut back, 0 bases at V and 5 bases at J, with 13 bases in the middle. This CDR3 contains 15 residues. CDR1 and CDR2 (germline): MGHRA, YSYEKL. DNA of the CDR3: TGCGCCAGCAGCCAAGATAAAGGGGCAGTTTATGGCTACACCTTC. This translates into CASSQDKGAVYGYTF.

This chain uses TRBV4-1 with TRBJ2-1; the match to TRBD2 covers 8 bases. This CDR3 has 16 residues. With 7 bases clipped from V and 2 bases from J, the junction kept 10 bases outside the gene matches. Germline loops: CDR1 MGHRA, CDR2 YSYEKL. For the CDR3, the DNA is TGCGCCAGCACCGAAGTCGATAGCGGGACCTACAATGAGCAGTTCTTC. Residues: CASTEVDSGTYNEQFF.

The chain recombines TRBV9 with TRBJ2-7; D perhaps matches TRBD1 (6 bases). Germline V gives CDR1 SGDLS, CDR2 YYNGEE. V lost 4 bases and J lost 4, with 15 bases in between. The CDR3 length is 14 residues. The CDR3, as DNA: TGTGCCAGCAGCCATGGACAGATCTCATACGAGCAGTACTTC. Its protein is CASSHGQISYEQYF.

The CDR3 protein is CSAGGAGELFF. CDR3 in DNA: TGCAGTGCCGGGGGGGCCGGGGAGCTGTTTTTT. The rearrangement joins TRBV20-1 to TRBJ2-2; 8 bases fit TRBD2. V was pared by 6 bases and J by 6 bases, with 0 bases of the junction left unmatched. The CDR3 sequence is 11 residues long. Germline-derived CDR1 and CDR2 are DFQATT and SNEGSKA (reference sequence).

With respect to this clone: Its ends do not fully match the called genes, so a read error is possible. The rearrangement links TRBV7-9 to TRBJ2-1; D not certain. The CDR3 spans 11 residues. Germline V CDR1 and CDR2: SEHNR, FQNEAQ (reference sequence). The CDR3: CSSSFDSEQFF. CDR3 bases: TGTTCCAGCAGCTTCGACTCCGAACAGTTCTTC.

This chain connects TRBV9 to TRBJ2-7, with D possibly matching TRBD1 (6 bases). The CDR3 contains 15 residues. Germline V gives CDR1 SGDLS, CDR2 YYNGEE. With 4 bases removed from V and 5 bases from J, the gap between germline ends came to 19 bases. CDR3 sequence reads: CASSPRWGQLDEQYF. Here the CDR3 DNA reads TGTGCCAGCAGCCCAAGGTGGGGGCAGCTCGACGAGCAGTACTTC.

This chain uses TRBV28 with TRBJ1-5; 9 positions agree with TRBD1. This CDR3 has 15 amino acids. With 3 bases clipped from V and 4 bases from J, the junction kept 4 bases outside the gene matches. Germline V gene lookup returns CDR1 MDHEN and CDR2 SYDVKM. CDR3 amino acids: CASSFGQGWNQPQHF. In DNA, the CDR3 is TGTGCCAGCAGTTTTGGACAGGGGTGGAATCAGCCCCAGCATTTT. Complete variable domain (other parts from reference TRBV28 and TRBJ1-5): DVKVTQSSRYLVKRTGEKVFLECVQDMDHENMFWYRQDPGLGLRLIYFSYDVKMKEKGDIPEGYSVSREKKERFSLILESASTNQTSMYLCASSFGQGWNQPQHFGDGTRLSIL.

The chain uses TRBV7-9 and TRBJ2-7; a possible D gene is TRBD1 (6 bases). V was shortened by 5 bases and J by 2 bases, with 13 bases between the two germline ends. The CDR3 is 14 residues long. Germline CDR1 is SEHNR and CDR2 is FQNEAQ (reference sequence). This chain's CDR3 is CASSLTTGPYEQYF. As DNA, the CDR3 is TGTGCCAGCAGCCTAACGACAGGACCCTACGAGCAGTACTTC.

The chain combines TRBV5-6 with TRBJ1-4; TRBD1 might be the D (6 bases). Per germline, CDR1 SGHDT and CDR2 YYEEEE. V lost 0 bases, J lost 6 bases, and 9 bases lay in between. The CDR3 sequence is 14 residues long. CDR3 sequence: CASSLVGQYEKLFF. CDR3 DNA sequence: TGTGCCAGCAGCTTGGTAGGACAGTATGAAAAACTGTTTTTT. The variable domain in full, with the rest retrieved from reference TRBV5-6 and TRBJ1-4, is DAGVTQSPTHLIKTRGQQVTLRCSPKSGHDTVSWYQQALGQGPQFIFQYYEEEERQRGNFPDRFSGHQFPNYSSELNVNALLLGDSALYLCASSLVGQYEKLFFGSGTQLSVL.

The chain employs TRBV5-1 and TRBJ2-5; D is unresolved. Germline assignment: CDR1 SGHRS and CDR2 YFSETQ. The CDR3 runs to 16 residues. V was shortened by 0 bases and J by 4 bases, with 16 bases between the two germline ends. The CDR3 loop is CASSLEYPVYGETQYF. CDR3 nucleotide sequence: TGCGCCAGCAGCTTGGAATACCCAGTGTATGGAGAGACCCAGTACTTC.

V and J are TRBV6-1 and TRBJ2-2; D ambiguous. The CDR3 contains 12 residues. Germline-derived CDR1 and CDR2 are MNHNS and SASEGT. Trimming cost V 3 bases and J 5 bases, with 4 bases left between them. Here the CDR3 reads CASSDRTGELFF. CDR3 DNA sequence: TGTGCCAGCAGTGACCGGACCGGGGAGCTGTTTTTT.

Turning to this clone: The junction and the germline gene differ at one end; a read error may be behind it. This chain connects TRBV18 to TRBJ2-6; 10 bases line up with TRBD1. The CDR3 loop spans 19 amino acids. Germline CDR1 and CDR2: KGHSH and LQKENI. The CDR3 protein is CASSSSPGQGISGANGLTF. CDR3 in DNA: TGTGCCAGCTCATCATCACCGGGACAGGGGATCTCTGGGGCCAACGGCCTGACTTTC.

This clone appeared a few times. This rearrangement joins TRBV18 to TRBJ2-1; TRBD2 aligns across 9 bases. There are 16 residues in the CDR3. Germline assignment: CDR1 KGHSH and CDR2 LQKENI. The V gene end was trimmed by 0 bases and the J gene end by 6 bases; junction bases not matched to a gene: 6. For the CDR3, the DNA is TGTGCCAGCTCACCACCGGTTAGCGGGGGCCCCAATGAGCAGTTCTTC. Its translation: CASSPPVSGGPNEQFF.

The chain couples TRBV30 to TRBJ2-4; D is perhaps TRBD1 (6 bases). V lost 1 base and J lost 12, with 16 bases in between. The length of the CDR3 is 13 residues. The V gene's germline CDR1 is GTSNPN and CDR2 SVGIG (reference sequence). In DNA form, the CDR3 reads TGTGCCTGGAGTGATGGACAGCTGGACAGTCAGTACTTC. As protein: CAWSDGQLDSQYF. The full variable domain, completed using reference TRBV30 and TRBJ2-4, is SQTIHQWPATLVQPVGSPLSLECTVEGTSNPNLYWYRQAAGRGLQLLFYSVGIGQISSEVPQNLSASRPQDRQFILSSKKLLLSDSGFYLCAWSDGQLDSQYFGAGTRLSVL.

The chain employs TRBV19 and TRBJ2-6, with a possible D match to TRBD1 (5 bases). V gave up 8 bases and J gave up 0 bases, with 14 bases separating them. The CDR3 extends over 16 amino acids. The V gene's germline CDR1 is LNHDA and CDR2 SQIVND (reference sequence). CDR3: CASRGRATSGANVLTF. CDR3 sequence (DNA): TGTGCCAGTCGCGGCAGGGCCACCTCTGGGGCCAACGTCCTGACTTTC.

The CDR3 loop is CASSRAGVEGNEQFF. CDR3 nucleotides: TGTGCCAGCAGCCGAGCGGGAGTAGAGGGGAATGAGCAGTTCTTC. V and J are TRBV7-2 and TRBJ2-1, with TRBD2 identical over 8 bases. CDR1 and CDR2 from the germline V gene are SGHTA and FQGNSA. V was pared by 5 bases and J by 7 bases, with 10 bases of the junction left unmatched. The length of the CDR3 is 15 residues.

The chain joins TRBV28 to TRBJ2-7; TRBD1 might be the D (6 bases). V was clipped by 2 bases and J by 2 bases, with 16 bases between them. The CDR3 has 16 residues. Germline CDR1 MDHEN, CDR2 SYDVKM. This CDR3 reads CASSLRAGTPTYEQYF. CDR3 in DNA: TGTGCCAGCAGTTTACGGGCTGGGACACCGACCTACGAGCAGTACTTC. The whole variable domain, remainder taken from reference TRBV28 and TRBJ2-7, is DVKVTQSSRYLVKRTGEKVFLECVQDMDHENMFWYRQDPGLGLRLIYFSYDVKMKEKGDIPEGYSVSREKKERFSLILESASTNQTSMYLCASSLRAGTPTYEQYFGPGTRLTVT.

CDR3 residues: CASREYSGGLNEQFF. In DNA form, the CDR3 reads TGTGCCAGCAGAGAGTACTCAGGGGGCCTGAATGAGCAGTTCTTC. The chain carries TRBV28 and TRBJ2-1, with TRBD1 matching 8 bases. The CDR3 length is 15 residues. Germline loops: CDR1 MDHEN, CDR2 SYDVKM. The V gene end was trimmed by 6 bases and the J gene end by 7 bases; junction bases not matched to a gene: 11.

The chain uses TRBV10-1 and TRBJ2-7; TRBD1 aligns across 10 bases. Germline assignment: CDR1 WNHNN and CDR2 SYGVQD (reference sequence). V was pared by 4 bases and J by 4 bases, with 4 bases of the junction left unmatched. The CDR3 length is 14 residues. The CDR3 nucleotides read TGCGCCAGCAGTGGACGGACAGGGGGATACGAGCAGTACTTC. Translated: CASSGRTGGYEQYF.

The rearrangement joins TRBV12-5 to TRBJ2-7, with 7 bases matching TRBD2. Germline V gene sequence: CDR1 LGHNT, CDR2 FRNRAP. The CDR3 is 15 residues long. Germline trimming cut 2 bases from V and 6 bases from J; bases unmatched to any gene: 10. The CDR3 loop reads CASGLLSAGVREQYF. CDR3 coding DNA: TGTGCTAGTGGTTTGTTATCTGCGGGAGTACGCGAGCAGTACTTC.

This chain connects TRBV6-5 to TRBJ1-4; 11 nucleotides agree with TRBD1. Trimming removed 6 bases from V and 7 bases from J; junction bases left unmatched: 4. The germline CDR1 and CDR2 sequences are MNHEY and SVGAGI. The CDR3 extends over 14 amino acids. Here the CDR3 DNA reads TGTGCCAGCAGATCCGGGACAGGGGGTGAAAAACTGTTTTTT. This sequence encodes CASRSGTGGEKLFF.

V gene TRBV28 combines with J gene TRBJ2-3, with 9 bases that match TRBD2. V lost 3 bases and J lost 1; bases outside the gene matches: 17. The CDR3 runs 20 residues. Germline values: CDR1 MDHEN, CDR2 SYDVKM. The CDR3 here is CASSFLGIFRGGAGTDTQYF. The CDR3 nucleotides read TGTGCCAGCAGTTTCCTGGGGATTTTTCGCGGGGGGGCAGGCACAGATACGCAGTATTTT.